This T cell receptor (beta chain) came from a study of cytomegalovirus exposure and HLA in healthy donors. This clone was seen only once. The PCR employed 60 Vbeta primers together with 13 Jbeta primers. Data came from immunoSEQ multiplex PCR; TCRdb stores just in-frame clones and leaves some out. The data show about 210,000 clones, about 75% seen once. Germline V lookup: CDR1 LGHNA, CDR2 YSLEER. V lost 0 bases, J lost 4 bases, and 5 bases stayed unmatched. The CDR3 runs to 15 residues. The chain joins TRBV4-3 to TRBJ1-1, with TRBD1 matching over 7 bases. Input material: PBMCs. This clonotype was sampled from a male donor in good health and CMV-seronegative. CDR3 in DNA: TGCGCCAGCAGCCAAGATACAGGGGCAAGCACTGAAGCTTTCTTT. It is translated as CASSQDTGASTEAFF.